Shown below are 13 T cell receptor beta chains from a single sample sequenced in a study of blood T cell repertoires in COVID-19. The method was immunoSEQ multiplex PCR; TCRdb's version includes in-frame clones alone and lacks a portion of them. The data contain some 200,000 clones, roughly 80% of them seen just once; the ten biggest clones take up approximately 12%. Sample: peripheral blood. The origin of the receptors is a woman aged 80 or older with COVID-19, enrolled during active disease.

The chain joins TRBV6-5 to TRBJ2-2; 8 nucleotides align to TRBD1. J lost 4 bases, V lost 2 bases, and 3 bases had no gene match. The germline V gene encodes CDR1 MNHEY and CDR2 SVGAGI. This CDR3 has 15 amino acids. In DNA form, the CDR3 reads TGTGCCAGCAGTTACGGACAGGGTTTCACCGGGGAGCTGTTTTTT. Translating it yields CASSYGQGFTGELFF.

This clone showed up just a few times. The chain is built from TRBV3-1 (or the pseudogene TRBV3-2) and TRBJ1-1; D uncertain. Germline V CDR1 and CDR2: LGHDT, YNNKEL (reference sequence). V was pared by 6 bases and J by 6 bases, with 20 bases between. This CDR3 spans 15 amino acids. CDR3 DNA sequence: TGTGCCAGCAGTCCTCATCTTACAGAGTTGCCTGAAGCTTTCTTT. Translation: CASSPHLTELPEAFF.

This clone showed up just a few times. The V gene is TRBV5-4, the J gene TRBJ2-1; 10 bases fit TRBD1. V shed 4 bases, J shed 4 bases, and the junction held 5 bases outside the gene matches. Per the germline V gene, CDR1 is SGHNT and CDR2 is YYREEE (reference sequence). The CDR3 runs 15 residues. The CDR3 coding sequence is TGTGCCAGCAGCCCTGGGACAGGGGTTTACAATGAGCAGTTCTTC. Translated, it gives CASSPGTGVYNEQFF.

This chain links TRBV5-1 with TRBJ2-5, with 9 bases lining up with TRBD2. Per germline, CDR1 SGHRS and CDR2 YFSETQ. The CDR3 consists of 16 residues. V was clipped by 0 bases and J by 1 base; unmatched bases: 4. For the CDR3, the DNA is TGCGCCAGCAGCTTGGTTCCTAGCGGGGCCCAAGAGACCCAGTACTTC. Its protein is CASSLVPSGAQETQYF.

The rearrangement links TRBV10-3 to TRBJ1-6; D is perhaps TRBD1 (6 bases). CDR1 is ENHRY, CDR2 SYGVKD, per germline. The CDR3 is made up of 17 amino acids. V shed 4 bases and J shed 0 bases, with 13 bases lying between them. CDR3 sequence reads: CAISGTDRSSYNSPLHF. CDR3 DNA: TGTGCCATCAGTGGAACGGACAGAAGCTCCTATAATTCACCCCTCCACTTT.

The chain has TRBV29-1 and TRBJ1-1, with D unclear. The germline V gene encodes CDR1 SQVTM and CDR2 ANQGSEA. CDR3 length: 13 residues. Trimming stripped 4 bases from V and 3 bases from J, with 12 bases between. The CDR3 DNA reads TGCAGCGTTGGGCCTCAGTTGGACACTGAAGCTTTCTTT. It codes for CSVGPQLDTEAFF.

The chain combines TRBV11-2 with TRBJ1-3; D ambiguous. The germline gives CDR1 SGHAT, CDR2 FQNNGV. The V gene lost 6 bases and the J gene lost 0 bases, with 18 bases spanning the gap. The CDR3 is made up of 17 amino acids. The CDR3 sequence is CASRGLVSGGSGNTIYF. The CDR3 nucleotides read TGTGCCAGCAGGGGGTTGGTCAGCGGTGGCTCTGGAAACACCATATATTTT.

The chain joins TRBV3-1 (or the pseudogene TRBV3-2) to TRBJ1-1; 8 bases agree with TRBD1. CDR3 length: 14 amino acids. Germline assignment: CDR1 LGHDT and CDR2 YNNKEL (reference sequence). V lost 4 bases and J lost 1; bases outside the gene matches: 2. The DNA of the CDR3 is TGTGCCAGCAGCCGGGGACAGGCGAACACTGAAGCTTTCTTT. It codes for CASSRGQANTEAFF.

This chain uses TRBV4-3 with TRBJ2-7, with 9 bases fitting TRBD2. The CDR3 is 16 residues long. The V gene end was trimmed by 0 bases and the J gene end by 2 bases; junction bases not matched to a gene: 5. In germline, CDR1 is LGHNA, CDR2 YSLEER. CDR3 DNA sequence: TGCGCCAGCAGCCAAGATCCCAGCGGGGGGCCCTACGAGCAGTACTTC. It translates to CASSQDPSGGPYEQYF.

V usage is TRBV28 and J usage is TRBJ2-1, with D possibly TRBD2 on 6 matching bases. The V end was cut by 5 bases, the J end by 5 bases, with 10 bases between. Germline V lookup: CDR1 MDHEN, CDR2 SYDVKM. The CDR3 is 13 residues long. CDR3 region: CASSLGLHNEQFF. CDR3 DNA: TGTGCCAGCAGTCTGGGACTTCACAATGAGCAGTTCTTC.

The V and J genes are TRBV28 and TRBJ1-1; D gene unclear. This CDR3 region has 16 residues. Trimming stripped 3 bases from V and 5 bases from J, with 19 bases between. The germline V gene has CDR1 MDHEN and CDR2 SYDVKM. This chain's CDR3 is CASSFPQRTDETEAFF. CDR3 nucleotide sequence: TGTGCCAGCAGTTTCCCCCAGCGGACGGATGAGACTGAAGCTTTCTTT.

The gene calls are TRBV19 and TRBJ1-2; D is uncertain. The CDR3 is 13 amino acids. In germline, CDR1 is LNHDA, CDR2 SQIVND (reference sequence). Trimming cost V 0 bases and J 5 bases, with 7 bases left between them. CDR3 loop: CASSIEGRYGYTF. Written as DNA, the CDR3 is TGTGCCAGTAGTATAGAAGGGAGATATGGCTACACCTTC.

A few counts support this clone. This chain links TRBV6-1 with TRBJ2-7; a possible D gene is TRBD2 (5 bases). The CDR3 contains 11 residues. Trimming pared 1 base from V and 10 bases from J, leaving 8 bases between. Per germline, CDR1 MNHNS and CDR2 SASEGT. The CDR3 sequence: CASSEGGEQYF. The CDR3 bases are TGTGCCAGCAGTGAAGGGGGAGAACAGTACTTC.